A selection of T cell receptor beta chains follows, all from one sample in a study of T-cell memory formation after mild COVID-19. From the 5' RACE reads, TCRdb called clonotypes with MiXCR, one entry per CDR3 protein. Seen here are roughly 400,000 distinct CDR3 sequences, 20% to 25% observed once, and the top ten hold around 9%. Source material: PBMCs or a T cell subset sorted from them (not recorded which). These receptors were taken from an adult woman who had mild COVID-19 (a few samples of this study predate the infection). Cell type and time point are not known. Both conserved end residues are part of each CDR3. D genes are given only for firm matches. Some rows have no size entry. The others give once, few or many, or a class for an expanded clone.

j_gene	v_gene	d_gene	abundance	CDR3aa	CDR3nt
TRBJ2-5	TRBV29-1	NA	few	CSVAWETQYF	TGCAGCGTTGCCTGGGAGACCCAGTACTTC
TRBJ1-4	TRBV29-1	NA	few	CSAAKGGRVNEKLFF	TGCAGCGCCGCGAAGGGGGGTCGAGTTAATGAAAAACTGTTTTTT
TRBJ2-7	TRBV11-3	NA	few	CASSLGYSGLGTYEQYF	TGTGCCAGCAGCTTAGGATACAGCGGCCTAGGAACCTACGAGCAGTACTTC
TRBJ1-1	TRBV14	NA	NA	CASSPLGLQGSGTEAFF	TGTGCCAGCAGCCCATTGGGTCTTCAGGGCAGCGGCACTGAAGCTTTCTTT
TRBJ2-1	TRBV29-1	NA	NA	CSVEIGRANEQFF	TGCAGCGTTGAAATCGGAAGGGCCAATGAGCAGTTCTTC
TRBJ2-5	TRBV5-1	NA	NA	CASSWGPQETQYF	TGCGCCAGCAGCTGGGGACCCCAAGAGACCCAGTACTTC
TRBJ2-1	TRBV15	TRBD1	few	CATSRRQGGGDEQFF	TGTGCCACCAGCCGAAGACAGGGTGGGGGTGATGAGCAGTTCTTC
TRBJ1-2	TRBV20-1	NA	few	CSASELTGYTF	TGCAGTGCTAGCGAGCTGACAGGCTACACCTTC
TRBJ2-2	TRBV30	NA	NA	CAWRWGTNTGELFF	TGTGCCTGGAGATGGGGTACGAACACCGGGGAGCTGTTTTTT
TRBJ1-5	TRBV20-1	NA	NA	CSASTWAAWSNQPQHF	TGCAGTGCTAGTACATGGGCGGCTTGGAGCAATCAGCCCCAGCATTTT
TRBJ2-1	TRBV3-1	NA	few	CASSQEGTMLSKQFF	TGTGCCAGCAGCCAAGAGGGCACGATGTTGAGCAAGCAGTTCTTC
TRBJ2-3	TRBV20-1	TRBD2	NA	CSASWRGGRDTQYF	TGCAGTGCTAGCTGGCGGGGGGGCCGAGATACGCAGTATTTT
TRBJ2-3	TRBV27	TRBD2	NA	CASSFLVPAGGPDTQYF	TGTGCCAGCAGTTTCCTTGTCCCAGCGGGGGGGCCAGATACGCAGTATTTT
TRBJ2-3	TRBV7-2	NA	NA	CASSLSQGGITDTQYF	TGTGCCAGCAGCTTAAGTCAGGGGGGAATCACAGATACGCAGTATTTT
TRBJ2-5	TRBV24-1	NA	NA	CATSDRDGFQETQYF	TGTGCCACCAGTGATCGGGACGGATTCCAAGAGACCCAGTACTTC
TRBJ2-1	TRBV5-1	NA	NA	CASSLVTGAYNEQFF	TGCGCCAGCAGCTTGGTGACGGGAGCCTACAATGAGCAGTTCTTC
TRBJ1-1	TRBV6-5	NA	few	CASSYTRSGAEAFF	TGTGCCAGCAGTTACACCAGAAGCGGGGCTGAAGCTTTCTTT
TRBJ1-2	TRBV6-6	NA	few	CASSYSTPGGYGYTF	TGTGCCAGCAGTTACTCGACTCCAGGAGGCTATGGCTACACCTTC
TRBJ2-2	TRBV21-1	NA	NA	CASSGPSDSTTGELFF	TGTGCCAGCAGCGGTCCATCGGACAGCACGACCGGGGAGCTGTTTTTT
TRBJ1-1	TRBV10-3	NA	NA	CAITPDPNTEAFF	TGTGCCATCACCCCGGATCCTAACACTGAAGCTTTCTTT
TRBJ1-1	TRBV7-9	NA	NA	CASSLAPGITEAFF	TGTGCCAGCAGCTTAGCTCCCGGTATCACTGAAGCTTTCTTT
TRBJ2-4	TRBV2	NA	few	CASSFDHKNIQYF	TGTGCCAGCAGTTTCGATCACAAAAACATTCAGTACTTC
TRBJ2-6	TRBV5-1	NA	many	CASSRGTASGANVLTF	TGCGCCAGCAGCAGGGGGACCGCCTCTGGGGCCAACGTCCTGACTTTC
TRBJ2-3	TRBV6-1	TRBD1	NA	CASGWDSITDTQYF	TGTGCCAGCGGATGGGACAGTATCACAGATACGCAGTATTTT
TRBJ1-1	TRBV30	NA	NA	CASLGVWDTEAFF	TGTGCCAGCCTAGGGGTTTGGGACACTGAAGCTTTCTTT
TRBJ2-7	TRBV4-1	NA	few	CASSQDERARSYEQYF	TGCGCCAGCAGCCAAGATGAGAGAGCGAGGTCCTACGAGCAGTACTTC
TRBJ2-3	TRBV30	NA	NA	CAWSWGAVTDTQYF	TGTGCCTGGAGTTGGGGTGCGGTCACAGATACGCAGTATTTT
TRBJ2-1	TRBV19	NA	NA	CASSKGAHNEQFF	TGTGCCAGTAGTAAAGGGGCCCACAATGAGCAGTTCTTC
TRBJ2-6	TRBV7-3	TRBD1	few	CASSIGQGPSGANVLTF	TGTGCCAGCAGCATCGGACAGGGTCCTTCTGGGGCCAACGTCCTGACTTTC
TRBJ1-5	TRBV29-1	TRBD1	NA	CSVSTGTENQPQHF	TGCAGCGTCTCGACAGGGACAGAGAATCAGCCCCAGCATTTT
TRBJ2-3	TRBV18	TRBD1	many	CASSPVGTGVVTDTQYF	TGTGCCAGCTCACCAGTTGGGACAGGGGTTGTTACAGATACGCAGTATTTT
TRBJ1-2	TRBV5-5	NA	few	CASSGDNYGYTF	TGTGCCAGCAGCGGGGATAACTATGGCTACACCTTC
TRBJ2-1	TRBV30	NA	NA	CAWSVQGARGEQFF	TGTGCCTGGAGTGTACAAGGGGCTAGGGGGGAGCAGTTCTTC
TRBJ2-1	TRBV29-1	NA	NA	CSVAGSNRGNEQFF	TGCAGCGTTGCCGGGAGTAATAGGGGCAATGAGCAGTTCTTC
TRBJ1-5	TRBV6-2/TRBV6-3	NA	NA	CASSSISYSNQPQHF	TGTGCCAGCAGTTCAATTTCTTATAGCAATCAGCCCCAGCATTTT
TRBJ2-1	TRBV7-2	NA	few	CASSLGTIRFNSEQFF	TGTGCCAGCAGCTTAGGGACTATCCGCTTTAACAGTGAGCAGTTCTTC
TRBJ2-7	TRBV15	NA	NA	CATRSPPGEQYF	TGTGCCACCAGGTCCCCCCCGGGCGAGCAGTACTTC
TRBJ1-2	TRBV4-3	TRBD1	NA	CASSQTQLGTGGVGYTF	TGCGCCAGCAGCCAAACACAACTCGGGACAGGGGGCGTTGGCTACACCTTC
TRBJ2-7	TRBV20-1	NA	once	CSARLAYEQYF	TGCAGTGCAAGGCTAGCGTACGAGCAGTACTTC
TRBJ1-1	TRBV12-3/TRBV12-4	NA	few	CASTPDIMNTEAFF	TGTGCCAGCACACCGGACATCATGAACACTGAAGCTTTCTTT
TRBJ2-7	TRBV3-1	NA	NA	CASSQGGSRTYTYEQYF	TGTGCCAGCAGCCAAGGAGGGAGTAGGACTTATACCTACGAGCAGTACTTC
TRBJ2-2	TRBV7-8	NA	NA	CASSLGPGGGTGELFF	TGTGCCAGCAGCTTAGGGCCCGGGGGTGGAACCGGGGAGCTGTTTTTT
TRBJ1-6	TRBV30	NA	NA	CAWSVHRQTPNSPLHF	TGTGCCTGGAGTGTACACCGACAGACTCCCAATTCACCCCTCCACTTT
TRBJ2-1	TRBV11-2	TRBD2	NA	CASSLWVMREGHNNEQFF	TGTGCCAGCAGCTTATGGGTAATGCGGGAGGGCCACAACAATGAGCAGTTCTTC
TRBJ1-1	TRBV7-9	NA	few	CASSLEAGRDTEAFF	TGTGCCAGCAGCTTAGAGGCGGGAAGGGACACTGAAGCTTTCTTT